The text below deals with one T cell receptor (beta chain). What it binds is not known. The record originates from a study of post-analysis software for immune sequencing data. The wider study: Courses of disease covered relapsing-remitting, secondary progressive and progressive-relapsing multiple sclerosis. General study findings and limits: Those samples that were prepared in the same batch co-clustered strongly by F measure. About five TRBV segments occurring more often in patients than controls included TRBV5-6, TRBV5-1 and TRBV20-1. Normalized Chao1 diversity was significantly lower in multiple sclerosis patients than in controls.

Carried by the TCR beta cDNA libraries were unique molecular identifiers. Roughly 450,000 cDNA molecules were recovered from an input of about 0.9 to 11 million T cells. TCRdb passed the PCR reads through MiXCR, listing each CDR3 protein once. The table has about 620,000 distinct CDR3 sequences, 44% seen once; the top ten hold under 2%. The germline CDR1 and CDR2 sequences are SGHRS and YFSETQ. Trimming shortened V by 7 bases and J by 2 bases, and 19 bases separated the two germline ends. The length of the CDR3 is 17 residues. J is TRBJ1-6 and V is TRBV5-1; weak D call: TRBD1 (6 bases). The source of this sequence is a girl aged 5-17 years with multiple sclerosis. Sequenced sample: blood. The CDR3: CASLSIQGEPYNSPLHF. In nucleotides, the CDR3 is TGCGCCAGCCTCTCGATACAGGGAGAGCCCTATAATTCACCCCTCCACTTT. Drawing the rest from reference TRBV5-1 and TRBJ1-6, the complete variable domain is KAGVTQTPRYLIKTRGQQVTLSCSPISGHRSVSWYQQTPGQGLQFLFEYFSETQRNKGNFPGRFSGRQFSNSRSEMNVSTLELGDSALYLCASLSIQGEPYNSPLHFGNGTRLTVT.